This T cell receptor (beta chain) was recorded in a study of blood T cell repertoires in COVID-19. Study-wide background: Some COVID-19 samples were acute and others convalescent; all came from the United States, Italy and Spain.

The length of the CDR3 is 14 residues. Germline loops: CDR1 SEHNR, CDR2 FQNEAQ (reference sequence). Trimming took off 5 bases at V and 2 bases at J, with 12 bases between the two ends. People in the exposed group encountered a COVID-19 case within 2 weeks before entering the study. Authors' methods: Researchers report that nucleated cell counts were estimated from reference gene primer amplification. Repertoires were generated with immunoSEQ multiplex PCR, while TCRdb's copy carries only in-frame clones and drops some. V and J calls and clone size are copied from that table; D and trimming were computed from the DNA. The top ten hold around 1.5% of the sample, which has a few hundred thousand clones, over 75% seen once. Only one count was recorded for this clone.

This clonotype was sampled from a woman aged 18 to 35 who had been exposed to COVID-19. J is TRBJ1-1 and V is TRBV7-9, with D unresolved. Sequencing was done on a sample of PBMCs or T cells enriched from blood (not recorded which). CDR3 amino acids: CASSHTDTNTEAFF. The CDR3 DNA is TGTGCCAGCAGCCATACAGATACCAACACTGAAGCTTTCTTT.